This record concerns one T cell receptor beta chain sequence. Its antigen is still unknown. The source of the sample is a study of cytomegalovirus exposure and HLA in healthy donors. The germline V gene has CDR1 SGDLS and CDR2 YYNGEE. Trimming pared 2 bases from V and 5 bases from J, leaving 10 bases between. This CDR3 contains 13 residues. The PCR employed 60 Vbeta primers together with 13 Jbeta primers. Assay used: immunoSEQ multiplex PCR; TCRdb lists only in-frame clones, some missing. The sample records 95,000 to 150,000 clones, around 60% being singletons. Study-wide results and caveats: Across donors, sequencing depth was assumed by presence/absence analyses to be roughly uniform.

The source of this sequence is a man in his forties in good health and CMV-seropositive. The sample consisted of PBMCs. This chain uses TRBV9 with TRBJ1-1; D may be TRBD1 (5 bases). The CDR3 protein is CASSVGGSTEAFF. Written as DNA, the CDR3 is TGTGCCAGCAGCGTCGGGGGGTCAACTGAAGCTTTCTTT.